These 2 T cell receptor beta chains share one sample of origin, sequenced in a study of siplizumab effects on memory and regulatory T cells. TCRdb's copy holds only in-frame clones and misses some; the assay was immunoSEQ multiplex PCR. The sample holds 55,000 to 80,000 clones, around 80% seen once. The material sequenced was memory CD4+ T cells sorted from blood. Receptors were obtained from a human donor in good health.

The chain links TRBV7-2 to TRBJ2-1, with TRBD1 matching 8 bases. The V gene end was trimmed by 5 bases and the J gene end by 3 bases; junction bases not matched to a gene: 6. This CDR3 is 15 amino acids long. Germline CDR1 SGHTA, CDR2 FQGNSA. The CDR3 sequence: CASSRLGTGYNEQFF. As DNA, the CDR3 is TGTGCCAGCAGCCGACTCGGGACAGGCTACAATGAGCAGTTCTTC.

This clone was seen a single time. The CDR3 DNA reads as TGTGCCAGCAGCTTAGGGGCCCTCTCTGGAAACACCATATATTTT. Protein sequence: CASSLGALSGNTIYF. The V gene is TRBV11-2, the J gene TRBJ1-3; D gene uncertain. CDR1 is SGHAT and CDR2 is FQNNGV in the germline V gene. The CDR3 extends over 15 amino acids. The V end was cut by 1 base, the J end by 0 bases, with 7 bases between.